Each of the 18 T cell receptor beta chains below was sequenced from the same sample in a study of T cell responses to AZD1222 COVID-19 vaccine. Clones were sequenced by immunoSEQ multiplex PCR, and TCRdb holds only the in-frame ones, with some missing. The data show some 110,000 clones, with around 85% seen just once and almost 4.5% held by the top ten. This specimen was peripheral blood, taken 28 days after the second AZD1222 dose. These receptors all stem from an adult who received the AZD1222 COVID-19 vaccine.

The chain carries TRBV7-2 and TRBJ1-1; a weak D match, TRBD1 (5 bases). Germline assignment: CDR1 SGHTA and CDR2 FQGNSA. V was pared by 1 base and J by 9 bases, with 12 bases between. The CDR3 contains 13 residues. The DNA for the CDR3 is TGTGCCAGCAGCTTAGGGGGTACAGGAAAAGCTTTCTTT. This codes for CASSLGGTGKAFF.

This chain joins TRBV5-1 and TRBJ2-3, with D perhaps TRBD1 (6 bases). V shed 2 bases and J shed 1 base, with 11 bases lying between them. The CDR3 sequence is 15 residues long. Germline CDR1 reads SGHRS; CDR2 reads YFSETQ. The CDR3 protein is CASSFNRVGTDTQYF. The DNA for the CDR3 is TGCGCCAGCAGCTTCAACAGGGTGGGCACAGATACGCAGTATTTT.

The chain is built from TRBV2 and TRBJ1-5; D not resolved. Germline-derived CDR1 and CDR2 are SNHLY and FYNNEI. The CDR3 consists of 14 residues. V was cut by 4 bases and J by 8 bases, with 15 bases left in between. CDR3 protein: CASSASDRREPQHF. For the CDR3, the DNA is TGTGCCAGCAGTGCGTCGGATCGACGAGAGCCCCAGCATTTT.

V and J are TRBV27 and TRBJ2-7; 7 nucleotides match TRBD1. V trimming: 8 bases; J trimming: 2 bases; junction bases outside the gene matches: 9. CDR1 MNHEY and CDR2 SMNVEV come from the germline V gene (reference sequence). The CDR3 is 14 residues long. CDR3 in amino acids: CASHRDSEPYEQYF. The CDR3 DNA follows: TGTGCCAGCCACCGGGACAGCGAACCCTACGAGCAGTACTTC.

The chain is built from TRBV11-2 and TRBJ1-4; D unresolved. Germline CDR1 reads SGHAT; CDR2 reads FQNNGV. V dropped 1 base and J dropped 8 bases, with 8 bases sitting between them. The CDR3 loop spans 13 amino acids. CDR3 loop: CASSLAMGEKLFF. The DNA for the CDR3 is TGTGCCAGCAGCTTAGCCATGGGGGAAAAACTGTTTTTT.

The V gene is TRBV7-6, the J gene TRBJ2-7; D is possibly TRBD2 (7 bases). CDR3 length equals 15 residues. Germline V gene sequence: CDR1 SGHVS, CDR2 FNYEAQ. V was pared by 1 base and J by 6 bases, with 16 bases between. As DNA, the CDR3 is TGTGCCAGCAGCTTAGAGGGGGGGGCCTTTCGCGAGCAGTACTTC. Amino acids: CASSLEGGAFREQYF.

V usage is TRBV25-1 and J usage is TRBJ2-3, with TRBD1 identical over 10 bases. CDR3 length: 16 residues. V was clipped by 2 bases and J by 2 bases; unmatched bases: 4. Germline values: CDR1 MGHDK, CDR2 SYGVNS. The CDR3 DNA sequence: TGTGCCAGCAGTGAAATAGGGACAGGGGTCACAGATACGCAGTATTTT. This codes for CASSEIGTGVTDTQYF.

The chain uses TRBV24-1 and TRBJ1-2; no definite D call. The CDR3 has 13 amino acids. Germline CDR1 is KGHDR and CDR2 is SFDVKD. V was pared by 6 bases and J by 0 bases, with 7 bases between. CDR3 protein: CATSSGPNYGYTF. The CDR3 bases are TGTGCCACCAGTTCTGGACCTAACTATGGCTACACCTTC.

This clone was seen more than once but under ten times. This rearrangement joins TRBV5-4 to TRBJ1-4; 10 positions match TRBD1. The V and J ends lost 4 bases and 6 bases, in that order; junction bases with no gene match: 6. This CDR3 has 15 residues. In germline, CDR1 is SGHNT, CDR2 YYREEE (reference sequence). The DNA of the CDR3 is TGTGCCAGCAGCGATGGGACAGGGGTTTATGAAAAACTGTTTTTT. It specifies CASSDGTGVYEKLFF. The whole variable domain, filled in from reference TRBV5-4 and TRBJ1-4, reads ETGVTQSPTHLIKTRGQQVTLRCSSQSGHNTVSWYQQALGQGPQFIFQYYREEENGRGNFPPRFSGLQFPNYSSELNVNALELDDSALYLCASSDGTGVYEKLFFGSGTQLSVL.

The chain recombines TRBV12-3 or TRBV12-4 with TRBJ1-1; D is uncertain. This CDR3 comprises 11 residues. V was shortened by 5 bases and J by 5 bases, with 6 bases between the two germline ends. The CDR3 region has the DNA TGTGCCAGCAGTCCGGTAACTGAAGCTTTCTTT. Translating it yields CASSPVTEAFF.

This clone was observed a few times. The CDR3 sequence is CASRTGGPPNEQFF. In DNA, the CDR3 is TGTGCCAGCAGGACGGGGGGGCCGCCGAATGAGCAGTTCTTC. This chain joins TRBV6-5 and TRBJ2-1; 8 nucleotides match TRBD2. The CDR3 is 14 amino acids. V shed 6 bases and J 7 bases; nucleotides not matched to a gene: 8. Germline CDR1 reads MNHEY; CDR2 reads SVGAGI.

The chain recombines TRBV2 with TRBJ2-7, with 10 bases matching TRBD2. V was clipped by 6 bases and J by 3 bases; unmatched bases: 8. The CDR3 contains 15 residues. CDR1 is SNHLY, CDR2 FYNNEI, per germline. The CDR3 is CASRGTSGVHYEQYF. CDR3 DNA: TGTGCCAGCAGGGGAACTAGCGGGGTTCACTACGAGCAGTACTTC.

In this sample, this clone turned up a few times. CDR3 DNA sequence: TGCGCCAGCGGGACAGGCGACACACCCCTCCACTTT. Residues: CASGTGDTPLHF. J is TRBJ1-6 and V is TRBV5-1; 8 bases are shared with TRBD1. J gave up 11 bases and V 7 bases, and 5 bases lay outside the gene matches. The germline CDR1 and CDR2 sequences are SGHRS and YFSETQ. The CDR3 spans 12 residues.

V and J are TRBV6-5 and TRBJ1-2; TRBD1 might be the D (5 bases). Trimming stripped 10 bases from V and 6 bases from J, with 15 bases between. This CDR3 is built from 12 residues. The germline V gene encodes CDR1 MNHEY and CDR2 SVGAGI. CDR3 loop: CATKGRADGYTF. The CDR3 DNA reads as TGTGCCACTAAGGGGAGGGCAGATGGCTACACCTTC.

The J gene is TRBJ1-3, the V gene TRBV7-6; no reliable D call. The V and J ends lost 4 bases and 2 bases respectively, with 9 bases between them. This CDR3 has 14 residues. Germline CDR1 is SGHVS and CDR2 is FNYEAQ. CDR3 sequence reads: CASSSRRTGNTIYF. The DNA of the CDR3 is TGTGCCAGCAGCTCCCGACGGACTGGAAACACCATATATTTT. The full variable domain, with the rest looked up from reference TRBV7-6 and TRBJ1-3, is GAGVSQSPRYKVTKRGQDVALRCDPISGHVSLYWYRQALGQGPEFLTYFNYEAQQDKSGLPNDRFSAERPEGSISTLTIQRTEQRDSAMYRCASSSRRTGNTIYFGEGSWLTVV.

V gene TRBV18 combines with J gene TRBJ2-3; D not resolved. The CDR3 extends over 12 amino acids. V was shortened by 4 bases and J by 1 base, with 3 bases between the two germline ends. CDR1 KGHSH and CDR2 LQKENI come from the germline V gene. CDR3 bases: TGTGCCAGCTCACGGGGCACAGATACGCAGTATTTT. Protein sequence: CASSRGTDTQYF.

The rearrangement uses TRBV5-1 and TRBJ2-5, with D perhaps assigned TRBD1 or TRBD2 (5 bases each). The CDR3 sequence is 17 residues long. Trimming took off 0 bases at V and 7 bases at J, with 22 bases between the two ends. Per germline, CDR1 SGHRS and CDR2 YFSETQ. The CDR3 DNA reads TGCGCCAGCAGCTTGGGAAGTAGGAGTTCAGGTGGGGGGACCCAGTACTTC. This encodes CASSLGSRSSGGGTQYF. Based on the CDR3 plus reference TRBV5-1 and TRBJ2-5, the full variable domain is KAGVTQTPRYLIKTRGQQVTLSCSPISGHRSVSWYQQTPGQGLQFLFEYFSETQRNKGNFPGRFSGRQFSNSRSEMNVSTLELGDSALYLCASSLGSRSSGGGTQYFGPGTRLLVL.

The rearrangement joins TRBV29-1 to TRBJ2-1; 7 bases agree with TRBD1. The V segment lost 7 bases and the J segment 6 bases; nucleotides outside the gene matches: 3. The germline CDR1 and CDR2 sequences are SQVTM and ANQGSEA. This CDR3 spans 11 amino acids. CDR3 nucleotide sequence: TGCAGCGCCACAGGGGTCAATGAGCAGTTCTTC. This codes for CSATGVNEQFF.